This entry lists 19 T cell receptor beta chains sequenced from one sample in a study of blood T cell repertoires in COVID-19. Clones were sequenced by immunoSEQ multiplex PCR, and TCRdb holds only the in-frame ones, with some missing. The sample shows roughly 100,000 clones, about 88% of them seen only once. Sequencing was done on a sample of peripheral blood. The origin of the receptors is a man in his fifties with active or convalescent COVID-19.

This clone appeared once. The chain employs TRBV28 and TRBJ1-2, with 9 bases aligning to TRBD1. The germline CDR1 and CDR2 sequences are MDHEN and SYDVKM. The CDR3 is made up of 15 amino acids. V lost 3 bases, J lost 8 bases, and 10 bases stayed unmatched. DNA for the CDR3: TGTGCCAGCAGTTTGGGTGTGGGGACAGGGAAAGGCTACACCTTC. Translating it yields CASSLGVGTGKGYTF.

This rearrangement joins TRBV3-1 (or the pseudogene TRBV3-2) to TRBJ1-2; D might be TRBD1 (5 bases). Trimming left V 4 bases short and J 2 bases short, with 11 bases between. Germline V gene data show CDR1 as LGHDT and CDR2 as YNNKEL (reference sequence). The CDR3 loop spans 14 amino acids. The CDR3 DNA follows: TGTGCCAGCAGCCCCCTCGGGGGAAACTATGGCTACACCTTC. Protein sequence: CASSPLGGNYGYTF.

The genes are TRBV5-4 and TRBJ1-2, with D perhaps TRBD1 (5 bases). Germline CDR1 and CDR2: SGHNT and YYREEE (reference sequence). This CDR3 has 16 amino acids. Trimming cost V 3 bases and J 3 bases, with 18 bases left between them. CDR3 loop: CASSWVEGTGDYGYTF. CDR3 sequence (DNA): TGTGCCAGCAGCTGGGTGGAGGGTACAGGAGACTATGGCTACACCTTC.

This sequence joins TRBV5-1 and TRBJ2-1, with TRBD2 matching over 10 bases. After removal of 4 bases from V and 7 bases from J, the junction contained 14 bases not matched to a gene. Germline V CDR1 and CDR2: SGHRS, YFSETQ. The CDR3 totals 17 residues. CDR3 region: CASSLSGGAILGNEQFF. For the CDR3, the DNA is TGCGCCAGCAGCCTAAGCGGGGGGGCAATCTTGGGAAATGAGCAGTTCTTC.

The chain employs TRBV6-8 and TRBJ1-2, with D perhaps TRBD1 (6 bases). V was shortened by 0 bases and J by 8 bases, with 10 bases between the two germline ends. Germline V gene data show CDR1 as MNHGY and CDR2 as SAAAGT. The length of the CDR3 is 13 residues. The CDR3 sequence is CASSYSPGVGYTF. The CDR3 region has the DNA TGTGCCAGCAGTTACTCGCCAGGGGTGGGCTACACCTTC.

The chain uses TRBV7-2 and TRBJ2-7; 7 nucleotides line up with TRBD1. V was pared by 6 bases and J by 0 bases, with 8 bases of the junction left unmatched. The germline V gene encodes CDR1 SGHTA and CDR2 FQGNSA. The CDR3 runs to 15 residues. Written as DNA, the CDR3 is TGTGCCAGCAGTGAGAGGGGGCAGAGCTCCTACGAGCAGTACGTC. Translating gives CASSERGQSSYEQYV.

The chain recombines TRBV10-3 with TRBJ2-5; 9 bases map to TRBD1. CDR1 and CDR2 from the germline V gene are ENHRY and SYGVKD. Trimming removed 2 bases from V and 5 bases from J; junction bases left unmatched: 3. CDR3 size: 14 residues. The CDR3 loop is CAISEPGQGETQYF. DNA of the CDR3: TGTGCCATCAGTGAGCCCGGACAGGGGGAGACCCAGTACTTC.

V gene TRBV14 combines with J gene TRBJ1-1; D call uncertain. The V end lost 4 bases, the J end lost 0 bases, and 12 bases lay between the germline ends. CDR1 and CDR2 (germline): SGHDN, FVKESK. CDR3 length: 15 amino acids. DNA for the CDR3: TGTGCCAGCAGCCGTTCGGGATGGATGAACACTGAAGCTTTCTTT. Translating it yields CASSRSGWMNTEAFF.

This chain connects TRBV27 to TRBJ1-5; D ambiguous. The CDR3 consists of 14 residues. The V gene lost 4 bases and the J gene lost 2 bases, with 9 bases spanning the gap. Germline assignment: CDR1 MNHEY and CDR2 SMNVEV (reference sequence). The CDR3 DNA reads TGTGCCAGCAGTTCAACTAGGGGCAATCAGCCCCAGCATTTT. The encoded protein is CASSSTRGNQPQHF.

The chain uses TRBV6-5 and TRBJ1-2; 10 positions match TRBD1. Trimming took 0 bases from V and 3 from J; bases not matched to a gene: 4. Germline lookup yields CDR1 MNHEY and CDR2 SVGAGI. The CDR3 loop spans 16 amino acids. CDR3 DNA sequence: TGTGCCAGCAGTTACTCCCGGACAGGGGGGGACTATGGCTACACCTTC. It translates to CASSYSRTGGDYGYTF.

V and J are TRBV7-8 and TRBJ2-2; 10 bases align to TRBD2. The V gene end was trimmed by 5 bases and the J gene end by 7 bases; junction bases not matched to a gene: 10. Germline V gives CDR1 SGHVS, CDR2 FQNEAQ. CDR3 length: 16 residues. As DNA, the CDR3 is TGTGCCAGCAGCAGCTCAGCGGGGGGGATTGGCGGGGAGCTGTTTTTT. It yields the protein CASSSSAGGIGGELFF.

The chain has TRBV28 and TRBJ1-2; 9 bases agree with TRBD1. This CDR3 is built from 14 residues. V lost 8 bases, J lost 7 bases, and 11 bases stayed unmatched. Germline CDR1 and CDR2: MDHEN and SYDVKM. This CDR3 is CASSPGQGGSGYTF. The CDR3 coding sequence is TGTGCCAGCTCGCCGGGACAGGGTGGAAGTGGCTACACCTTC.

This rearrangement joins TRBV24-1 to TRBJ2-6, with a weak D call TRBD1 (6 bases). The V gene's germline CDR1 is KGHDR and CDR2 SFDVKD. Trimming removed 4 bases from V and 2 bases from J, with 8 bases in between. The length of the CDR3 is 15 residues. CDR3 in amino acids: CATSEYRAGANVLTF. DNA for the CDR3: TGTGCCACCAGTGAGTACAGGGCTGGGGCCAACGTCCTGACTTTC.

The CDR3 DNA follows: TGCGCCAGCAGCCCCGGACAGGGAACCCCGAACACTGAAGCTTTCTTT. It translates to CASSPGQGTPNTEAFF. The chain recombines TRBV5-1 with TRBJ1-1; 8 bases line up with TRBD1. Germline V gene sequence: CDR1 SGHRS, CDR2 YFSETQ. The CDR3 totals 16 residues. V shed 4 bases, J shed 1 base, and the junction held 9 bases outside the gene matches.

This chain joins TRBV6-5 and TRBJ2-1, with D unresolved. The CDR3 contains 12 residues. Germline CDR1 reads MNHEY; CDR2 reads SVGAGI. The V end lost 5 bases, the J end lost 4 bases, and 6 bases lay between the germline ends. The CDR3 nucleotides are TGTGCCAGCAGTCTATCGTACAATGAGCAGTTCTTC. As protein: CASSLSYNEQFF.

The chain carries TRBV25-1 and TRBJ2-7, with D maybe TRBD2 (6 bases). With 2 bases removed from V and 4 bases from J, the gap between germline ends came to 18 bases. CDR1 and CDR2 from the germline V gene are MGHDK and SYGVNS. The CDR3 runs 16 residues. The CDR3 nucleotides are TGTGCCAGCAGTGAAGCCAAGGCGCGGGGTATGTACGAGCAGTACTTC. Translating it yields CASSEAKARGMYEQYF.

V gene TRBV29-1 combines with J gene TRBJ2-1; 10 bases align to TRBD1. Germline assignment: CDR1 SQVTM and CDR2 ANQGSEA. V was pared by 7 bases and J by 6 bases, with 6 bases of the junction left unmatched. CDR3 length: 13 amino acids. CDR3 sequence (DNA): TGCAGCGCCACCGGGACAGGGGTCAATGAGCAGTTCTTC. Translation: CSATGTGVNEQFF.

A note on this clone: Other DNA sequences in the same sample also yield this CDR3. The chain employs TRBV30 and TRBJ1-6, with 9 bases that match TRBD1. V shed 4 bases and J 6 bases; nucleotides not matched to a gene: 1. Germline assignment: CDR1 GTSNPN and CDR2 SVGIG (reference sequence). The CDR3 is 13 amino acids. CDR3 sequence: CAWTGQGNSPLHF. Here the CDR3 DNA reads TGTGCCTGGACGGGACAGGGTAATTCACCCCTCCACTTT.

V gene TRBV6-4 combines with J gene TRBJ2-2, with TRBD2 matching over 12 bases. Germline V gene sequence: CDR1 MRHNA, CDR2 SNTAGT. V was pared by 5 bases and J by 2 bases, with 3 bases of the junction left unmatched. The CDR3 is made up of 16 amino acids. The CDR3: CASSRLAGANTGELFF. In DNA, the CDR3 is TGTGCCAGCAGTAGACTAGCGGGGGCCAACACCGGGGAGCTGTTTTTT.